The next 22 T cell receptor beta chains were all read from a single sample in a study of blood T cells in healthy people across ages. Combining a sample-barcoded 5' primer with a J-beta primer mix, a second PCR ran for roughly 7 to 11 cycles. One entry per CDR3 protein results from TCRdb running MiXCR on the 5' RACE reads. Found here are around 1,700,000 distinct CDR3 sequences, roughly 30% of them singletons; the top ten hold around 7.7%. The sample was blood. Receptor source: a woman in her 30s in good health.

About this clonotype itself: Mismatch with germline at one junction end may stem from a read error. The chain joins TRBV4-1 to TRBJ2-6, with TRBD1 as a possible D gene (5 bases). The germline CDR1 and CDR2 sequences are MGHRA and YSYEKL. The CDR3 covers 15 residues. In nucleotides, the CDR3 is TGCGCCAGCAGCCCCCCTTCCTCTGGGGCCAACGTCCCGACTTTC. As protein: CASSPPSSGANVPTF.

About this clonotype itself: A clone one base away is much larger, so this may be a read error. The V call is TRBV15, the J call TRBJ2-1; 10 bases are shared with TRBD2. Germline assignment: CDR1 LNHNV and CDR2 YYDKDF (reference sequence). The CDR3 spans 17 residues. DNA for the CDR3: TGTGCCACCAGCATATCTAGCGGGAGTGTATCCTGCAATGAGCAGTTCTTC. This sequence encodes CATSISSGSVSCNEQFF.

This clonotype was counted only a few times. This chain links TRBV7-3 with TRBJ1-5; a weak D match, TRBD1 (6 bases). The CDR3 runs 17 residues. The V gene's germline CDR1 is SGHTA and CDR2 FQGTGA. The germline V and J ends were trimmed by 5 bases and 7 bases, with 24 bases remaining between them. CDR3 sequence: CASSPSPYREDKQPQHF. CDR3 coding DNA: TGTGCCAGCAGCCCCTCCCCCTACAGGGAGGATAAACAGCCCCAGCATTTT.

The sample holds a few counts of this clonotype. The V call is TRBV20-1, the J call TRBJ1-5; D might be TRBD1 (5 bases). CDR1 and CDR2 from the germline V gene are DFQATT and SNEGSKA (reference sequence). CDR3 size: 16 residues. Trimming shortened V by 0 bases and J by 1 base, and 13 bases separated the two germline ends. CDR3 nucleotides: TGCAGTGCTAGAGATCTGGGGGGACCGAGCAATCAGCCCCAGCATTTT. Amino acids: CSARDLGGPSNQPQHF.

Comments on this clonotype: Given a much more abundant clone one base away, this may be a read error. The rearrangement uses TRBV12-3 or TRBV12-4 and TRBJ2-1; 7 bases are shared with TRBD2. Trimming removed 6 bases from V and 3 bases from J; junction bases left unmatched: 8. There are 15 residues in the CDR3. In DNA, the CDR3 is TGTGCCAGCAGCTCCCGACGGGAGGACTACAATGAGCAGTTCTTC. Its translation is CASSSRREDYNEQFF.

This clonotype was seen at least ten times. The V gene is TRBV7-2, the J gene TRBJ2-7; no clear D. CDR3 length: 13 amino acids. With 1 base removed from V and 5 bases from J, the gap between germline ends came to 9 bases. The germline V gene has CDR1 SGHTA and CDR2 FQGNSA. CDR3 nucleotides: TGTGCCAGCAGCTTAGGGGAACTCAACGAGCAGTACTTC. Its protein product is CASSLGELNEQYF.

V gene TRBV20-1 combines with J gene TRBJ2-5; 7 nucleotides agree with TRBD1. The CDR3 covers 13 residues. CDR1 DFQATT and CDR2 SNEGSKA come from the germline V gene (reference sequence). J lost 11 bases, V lost 5 bases, and 14 bases had no gene match. The DNA for the CDR3 is TGCAGTGCTGCCGGGACAGCCTACAATGAGCAGTACTTC. It is translated as CSAAGTAYNEQYF.

The chain carries TRBV4-1 and TRBJ1-2; 8 bases agree with TRBD1. Trimming took 0 bases from V and 4 from J; bases not matched to a gene: 4. Germline-derived CDR1 and CDR2 are MGHRA and YSYEKL. This CDR3 is built from 15 residues. The DNA for the CDR3 is TGCGCCAGCAGCCAAGATGGCAGGGGGCCCTATGGCTACACCTTC. Translating gives CASSQDGRGPYGYTF.

This clonotype was detected many times. This chain uses TRBV10-3 with TRBJ2-4; 14 bases agree with TRBD2. Germline CDR1 is ENHRY and CDR2 is SYGVKD. The CDR3 is 16 amino acids. Trimming took 4 bases from V and 5 from J; bases not matched to a gene: 4. The CDR3 region is CAISAGTSGGQNIQYF. DNA for the CDR3: TGTGCCATCAGTGCCGGGACTAGCGGGGGCCAAAACATTCAGTACTTC.

Many counts were recorded for this clonotype. V and J are TRBV10-1 and TRBJ2-7; the D is unclear. Germline loops: CDR1 WNHNN, CDR2 SYGVQD (reference sequence). This CDR3 contains 14 residues. With 7 bases removed from V and 6 bases from J, the gap between germline ends came to 19 bases. This chain's CDR3 is CASTLLIDTCEQYF. The CDR3 DNA sequence: TGCGCCAGCACCTTACTAATAGATACCTGCGAGCAGTACTTC.

This clonotype was counted a few times. The genes are TRBV20-1 and TRBJ1-5; the match to TRBD1 covers 9 bases. Germline CDR1 is DFQATT and CDR2 is SNEGSKA (reference sequence). There are 14 residues in the CDR3. Trimming removed 3 bases from V and 2 bases from J; junction bases left unmatched: 2. The CDR3 loop reads CSASRTGGNQPQHF. The CDR3 nucleotides are TGCAGTGCTAGTAGGACAGGGGGCAATCAGCCCCAGCATTTT.

The rearrangement links TRBV30 to TRBJ1-1, with a possible D match to TRBD1 (6 bases). V was pared by 1 base and J by 6 bases, with 12 bases between. The CDR3 totals 13 residues. Germline CDR1 and CDR2: GTSNPN and SVGIG (reference sequence). CDR3 sequence (DNA): TGTGCCTGGAGTGGGGACATTAGCCCTGAAGCTTTCTTT. Protein: CAWSGDISPEAFF.

This clonotype was counted ten times or more. This chain uses TRBV29-1 with TRBJ1-2, with 9 bases fitting TRBD1. V lost 0 bases, J lost 8 bases, and 7 bases stayed unmatched. Germline V lookup: CDR1 SQVTM, CDR2 ANQGSEA. This CDR3 contains 14 residues. The CDR3, as DNA: TGCAGCGTTGAAGAGGAGGGGACAGGGAACGGCTACACCTTC. Translating it yields CSVEEEGTGNGYTF.

The chain uses TRBV24-1 and TRBJ1-2; D is perhaps TRBD1 (6 bases). Germline CDR1 is KGHDR and CDR2 is SFDVKD. The V end was cut by 3 bases, the J end by 8 bases, with 12 bases between. The CDR3 runs to 13 residues. The CDR3 DNA follows: TGTGCCACCAGTGATCCGGGACACGGAGGCTACACCTTC. Encoded protein: CATSDPGHGGYTF.

The chain joins TRBV9 to TRBJ2-5; perhaps TRBD2 as D (5 bases). The better agreement between TRBJ2-7 and the DNA end casts doubt on the J call. The CDR3 is 14 residues long. Germline V gene data show CDR1 as SGDLS and CDR2 as YYNGEE. The CDR3 loop is CASSVAPGAYEQYF. The CDR3 coding sequence is TGTGCCAGCAGCGTAGCGCCCGGGGCCTACGAGCAGTACTTC.

The chain employs TRBV20-1 and TRBJ2-7, with TRBD2 matching 9 bases. V was clipped by 5 bases and J by 5 bases; unmatched bases: 7. This CDR3 has 13 amino acids. CDR1 and CDR2 (germline): DFQATT, SNEGSKA (reference sequence). As DNA, the CDR3 is TGCAGTGCTCTTAGCGGGAGTAGGGACGAGCAGTACTTC. As protein: CSALSGSRDEQYF.

This clonotype has a count of ten or more. The genes are TRBV28 and TRBJ2-4; TRBD2 agrees at 7 bases. J was trimmed by 7 bases and V by 5 bases; bases with no gene match: 11. The CDR3 contains 15 residues. The V gene's germline CDR1 is MDHEN and CDR2 SYDVKM. The CDR3: CASSLPGRERNIQYF. As DNA, the CDR3 is TGTGCCAGCAGTCTTCCTGGGAGGGAGAGGAACATTCAGTACTTC.

This clonotype was detected many times. The V and J genes are TRBV10-2 and TRBJ2-3; 10 positions agree with TRBD2. CDR1 WSHSY and CDR2 SAAADI come from the germline V gene. V trimming: 3 bases; J trimming: 3 bases; junction bases outside the gene matches: 3. The length of the CDR3 is 15 residues. This CDR3 is CASSDWGLATDTQYF. The CDR3 DNA sequence: TGCGCCAGCAGTGACTGGGGACTAGCGACAGATACGCAGTATTTT.

This clonotype has a handful of counts. The rearrangement uses TRBV20-1 and TRBJ2-1; 14 positions agree with TRBD2. Losses at the gene ends were 6 bases for V and 7 bases for J; bases not matched to a gene: 11. CDR1 is DFQATT and CDR2 is SNEGSKA in the germline V gene (reference sequence). This CDR3 has 16 residues. In nucleotides, the CDR3 is TGCAGTGCCACCGGGACTAGCGGGAGCGAAAGAAATGAGCAGTTCTTC. Its protein product is CSATGTSGSERNEQFF.

In its sample, this clonotype was seen a few times. V is TRBV15 and J is TRBJ2-1; D remains ambiguous. Germline loops: CDR1 LNHNV, CDR2 YYDKDF (reference sequence). The V end was cut by 4 bases, the J end by 6 bases, with 13 bases between. The CDR3 sequence is 14 residues long. As DNA, the CDR3 is TGTGCCACCAGCACTAAAAAAAGATGCAATGAGCAGTTCTTC. Translating it yields CATSTKKRCNEQFF. Supplemented by reference TRBV15 and TRBJ2-1, the full variable domain reads DAMVIQNPRYQVTQFGKPVTLSCSQTLNHNVMYWYQQKSSQAPKLLFHYYDKDFNNEADTPDNFQSRRPNTSFCFLDIRSPGLGDTAMYLCATSTKKRCNEQFFGPGTRLTVL.

The chain employs TRBV4-1 and TRBJ1-4; D uncertain. CDR1 is MGHRA, CDR2 YSYEKL, per germline. CDR3 length: 15 amino acids. The V end lost 4 bases, the J end lost 5 bases, and 14 bases lay between the germline ends. The CDR3 region is CASSPDASGNEKLFF. The DNA of the CDR3 is TGCGCCAGCAGCCCGGACGCTTCAGGCAATGAAAAACTGTTTTTT.

The chain recombines TRBV6-6 with TRBJ1-6; no firm D call. Germline CDR1 MNHNY, CDR2 SVGAGI (reference sequence). The V end lost 1 base, the J end lost 10 bases, and 17 bases lay between the germline ends. The CDR3 extends over 16 amino acids. The CDR3 reads CASSYFPRDWRSPLHF. The CDR3 DNA reads TGTGCCAGCAGTTACTTTCCGAGGGATTGGAGATCACCCCTCCACTTT.